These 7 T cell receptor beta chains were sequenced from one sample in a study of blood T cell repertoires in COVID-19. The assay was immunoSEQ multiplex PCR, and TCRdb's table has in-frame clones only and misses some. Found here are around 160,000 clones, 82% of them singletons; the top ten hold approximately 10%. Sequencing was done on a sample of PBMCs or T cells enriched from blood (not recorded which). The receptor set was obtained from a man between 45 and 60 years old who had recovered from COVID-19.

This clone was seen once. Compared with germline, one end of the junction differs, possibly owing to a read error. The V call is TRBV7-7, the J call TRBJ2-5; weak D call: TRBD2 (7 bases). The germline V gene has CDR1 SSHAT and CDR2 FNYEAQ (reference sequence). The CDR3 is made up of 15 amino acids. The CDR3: CASSLDGGAQETQYF. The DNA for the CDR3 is TGTGCTAGCAGCTTAGATGGGGGGGCCCAAGAGACCCAGTACTTC.

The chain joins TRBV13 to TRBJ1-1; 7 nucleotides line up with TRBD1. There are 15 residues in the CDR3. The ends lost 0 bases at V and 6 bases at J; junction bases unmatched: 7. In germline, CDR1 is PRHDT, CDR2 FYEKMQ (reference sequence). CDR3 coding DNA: TGTGCCAGCAGCTTAGGACAGGGGAGATTGGCTGAAGCTTTCTTT. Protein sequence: CASSLGQGRLAEAFF.

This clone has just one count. The CDR3 loop reads CASSLSRTDTQYF. CDR3 bases: TGTGCCAGTAGTCTCTCGCGGACAGATACGCAGTATTTT. This chain connects TRBV19 to TRBJ2-3; D is ambiguous. The CDR3 extends over 13 amino acids. Germline CDR1 reads LNHDA; CDR2 reads SQIVND (reference sequence). V was clipped by 5 bases and J by 3 bases, with 9 bases between them. The full variable domain, with the rest looked up from reference TRBV19 and TRBJ2-3, is DGGITQSPKYLFRKEGQNVTLSCEQNLNHDAMYWYRQDPGQGLRLIYYSQIVNDFQKGDIAEGYSVSREKKESFPLTVTSAQKNPTAFYLCASSLSRTDTQYFGPGTRLTVL.

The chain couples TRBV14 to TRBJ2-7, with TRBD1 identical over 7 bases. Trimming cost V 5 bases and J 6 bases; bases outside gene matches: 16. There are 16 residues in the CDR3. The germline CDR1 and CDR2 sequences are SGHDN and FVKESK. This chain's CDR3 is CASSLTGQVTSGEQYF. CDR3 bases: TGTGCCAGCAGCTTGACTGGACAGGTCACCTCGGGCGAGCAGTACTTC.

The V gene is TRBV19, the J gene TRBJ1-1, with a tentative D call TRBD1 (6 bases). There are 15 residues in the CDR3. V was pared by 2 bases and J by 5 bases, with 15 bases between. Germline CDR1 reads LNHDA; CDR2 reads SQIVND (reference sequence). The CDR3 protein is CASSISGRGGTEAFF. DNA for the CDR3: TGTGCCAGTAGTATAAGTGGCAGGGGTGGTACTGAAGCTTTCTTT.

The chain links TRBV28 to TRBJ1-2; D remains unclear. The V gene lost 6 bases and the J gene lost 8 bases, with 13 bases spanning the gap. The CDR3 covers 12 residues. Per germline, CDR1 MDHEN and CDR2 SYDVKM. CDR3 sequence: CASSPHISGYTF. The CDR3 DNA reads TGTGCCAGCAGCCCACATATTAGCGGCTACACCTTC.

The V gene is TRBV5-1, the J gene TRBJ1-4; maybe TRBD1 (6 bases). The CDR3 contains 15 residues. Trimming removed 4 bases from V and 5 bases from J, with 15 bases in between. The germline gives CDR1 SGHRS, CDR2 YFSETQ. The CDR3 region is CASSHKTGPNEKLFF. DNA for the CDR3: TGCGCCAGCAGCCATAAGACAGGCCCAAATGAAAAACTGTTTTTT.